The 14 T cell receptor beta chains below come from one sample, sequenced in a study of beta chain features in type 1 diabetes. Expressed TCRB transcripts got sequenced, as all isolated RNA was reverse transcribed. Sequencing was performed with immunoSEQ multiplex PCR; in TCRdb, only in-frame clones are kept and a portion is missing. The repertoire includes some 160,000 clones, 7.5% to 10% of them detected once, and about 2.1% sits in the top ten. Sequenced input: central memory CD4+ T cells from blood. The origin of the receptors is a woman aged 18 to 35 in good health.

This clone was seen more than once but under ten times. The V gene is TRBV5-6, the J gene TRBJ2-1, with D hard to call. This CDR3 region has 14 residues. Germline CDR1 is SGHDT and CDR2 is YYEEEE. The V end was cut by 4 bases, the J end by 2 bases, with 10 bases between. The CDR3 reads CASSLFDTYNEQFF. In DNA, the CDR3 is TGTGCCAGCAGCCTTTTTGACACCTACAATGAGCAGTTCTTC.

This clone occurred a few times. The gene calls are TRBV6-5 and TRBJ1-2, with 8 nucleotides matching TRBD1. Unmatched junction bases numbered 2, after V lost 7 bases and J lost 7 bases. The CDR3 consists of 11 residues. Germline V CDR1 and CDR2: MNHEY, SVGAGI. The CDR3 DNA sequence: TGTGCCAGCATCGACAGGGGTGGCTACACCTTC. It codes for CASIDRGGYTF.

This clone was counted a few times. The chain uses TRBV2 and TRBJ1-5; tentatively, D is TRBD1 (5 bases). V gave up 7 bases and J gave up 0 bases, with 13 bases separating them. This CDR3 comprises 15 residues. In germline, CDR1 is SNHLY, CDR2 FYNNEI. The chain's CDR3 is CASILDRYSNQPQHF. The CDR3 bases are TGTGCCAGCATTCTAGACAGATATAGCAATCAGCCCCAGCATTTT.

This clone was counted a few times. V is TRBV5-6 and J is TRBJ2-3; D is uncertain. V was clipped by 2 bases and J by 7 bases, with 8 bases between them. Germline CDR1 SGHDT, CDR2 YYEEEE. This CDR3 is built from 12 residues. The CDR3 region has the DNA TGTGCCAGCAGCTTACTCAAGAATACGCAGTATTTT. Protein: CASSLLKNTQYF.

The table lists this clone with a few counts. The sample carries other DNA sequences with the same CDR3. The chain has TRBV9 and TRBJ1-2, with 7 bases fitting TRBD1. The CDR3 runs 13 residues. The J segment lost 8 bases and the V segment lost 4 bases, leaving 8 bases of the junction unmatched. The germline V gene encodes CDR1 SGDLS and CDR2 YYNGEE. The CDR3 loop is CASSLQGTDGYTF. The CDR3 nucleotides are TGTGCCAGCAGCCTCCAGGGGACAGACGGCTACACCTTC.

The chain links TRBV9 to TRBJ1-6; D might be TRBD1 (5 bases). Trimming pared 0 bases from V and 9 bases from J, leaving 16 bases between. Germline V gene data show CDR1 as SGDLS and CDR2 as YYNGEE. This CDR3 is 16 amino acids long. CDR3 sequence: CASSVAWQGSGSPLHF. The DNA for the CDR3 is TGTGCCAGCAGCGTAGCTTGGCAGGGATCGGGTTCACCCCTCCACTTT.

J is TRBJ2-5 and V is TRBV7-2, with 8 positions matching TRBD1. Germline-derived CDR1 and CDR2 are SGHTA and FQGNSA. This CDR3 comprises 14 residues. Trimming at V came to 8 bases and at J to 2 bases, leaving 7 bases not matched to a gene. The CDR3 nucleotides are TGTGCCAGCGGCCCCAGGGGGCCGCAAGAGACCCAGTACTTC. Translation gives CASGPRGPQETQYF.

CDR3 DNA: TGTGCCAGCAGTGAAGGAAGGGGCAATAACTATGGCTACACCTTC. Translated: CASSEGRGNNYGYTF. V gene TRBV6-1 combines with J gene TRBJ1-2, with a weak D call TRBD1 (5 bases). CDR1 is MNHNS, CDR2 SASEGT, per germline. This CDR3 is built from 15 residues. The germline V and J ends were trimmed by 1 base and 1 base, with 10 bases remaining between them.

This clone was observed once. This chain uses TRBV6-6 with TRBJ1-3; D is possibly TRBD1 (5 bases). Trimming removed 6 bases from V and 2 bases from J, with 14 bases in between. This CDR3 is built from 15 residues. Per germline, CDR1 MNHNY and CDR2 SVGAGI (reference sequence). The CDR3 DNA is TGTGCCAGCAGAAAAGGTCAGGACACTGGAAACACCATATATTTT. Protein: CASRKGQDTGNTIYF.

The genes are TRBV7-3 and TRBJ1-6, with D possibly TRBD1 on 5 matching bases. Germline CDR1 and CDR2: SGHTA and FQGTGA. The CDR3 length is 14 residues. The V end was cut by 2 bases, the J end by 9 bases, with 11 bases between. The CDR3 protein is CASSLQGTGSPLHF. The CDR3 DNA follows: TGTGCCAGCAGCTTACAGGGTACCGGTTCACCCCTCCACTTT.

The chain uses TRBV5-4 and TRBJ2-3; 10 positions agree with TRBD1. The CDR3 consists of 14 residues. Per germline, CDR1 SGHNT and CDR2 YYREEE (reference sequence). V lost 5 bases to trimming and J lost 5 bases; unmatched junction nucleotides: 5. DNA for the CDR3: TGTGCCAGCAGTTCCGGGACAGGGGAAGATACGCAGTATTTT. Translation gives CASSSGTGEDTQYF.

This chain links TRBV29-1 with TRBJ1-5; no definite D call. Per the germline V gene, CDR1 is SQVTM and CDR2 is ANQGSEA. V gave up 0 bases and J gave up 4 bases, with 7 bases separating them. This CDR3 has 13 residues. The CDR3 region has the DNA TGCAGCGTTGAAGATCAGGCGAATCAGCCCCAGCATTTT. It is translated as CSVEDQANQPQHF.

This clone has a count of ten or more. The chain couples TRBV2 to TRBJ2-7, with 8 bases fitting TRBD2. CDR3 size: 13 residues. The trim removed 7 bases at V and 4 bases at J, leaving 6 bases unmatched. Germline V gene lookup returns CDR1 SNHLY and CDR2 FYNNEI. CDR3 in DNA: TGTGCCAGCAACCTCGGACTAGCTTACGAGCAGTACTTC. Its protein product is CASNLGLAYEQYF.

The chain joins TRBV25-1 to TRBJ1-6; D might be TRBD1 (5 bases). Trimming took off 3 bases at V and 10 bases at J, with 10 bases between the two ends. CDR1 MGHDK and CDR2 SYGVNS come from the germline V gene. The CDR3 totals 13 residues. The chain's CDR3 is CASSEAGRSPLHF. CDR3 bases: TGTGCCAGCAGTGAGGCAGGGCGGTCACCCCTCCACTTT.